Described below is a single TCR beta chain sequence and its context. The antigen is not known. An end of the junction does not agree with germline; a read error may underlie this. Making the TCR beta libraries involved quantitative 5'-RACE with molecular barcodes. A single record per CDR3 protein comes from TCRdb applying MiXCR to the 5' RACE reads. The sample carries 350,000 or so distinct CDR3 sequences, roughly 15% recorded once. This sample stems from a study of CD8 T cells in ankylosing spondylitis. Overall study results and limits: Seemingly distinctive of ankylosing spondylitis blood was a TCR beta motif formed by eight highly homologous variants. Reportedly, significant enrichment of disease-linked clones occurred in matched ankylosing spondylitis synovial fluid. Both synovial fluid and blood in reactive arthritis had previously been reported to carry some motif variants.

The length of the CDR3 is 15 residues. The TCR comes from a male donor with ankylosing spondylitis or in good health (not recorded which). The gene calls are TRBV12-3 or TRBV12-4 and TRBJ2-7; unclear D gene. The sample taken for sequencing was blood, either unsorted or a sorted T cell fraction (not recorded which). CDR3 amino acids: CASRGSALSSYEQCF. CDR3 DNA sequence: TGTGCCAGCAGGGGCTCGGCTTTGAGCTCCTACGAGCAGTGCTTC.